This T cell receptor beta chain was captured by sequencing in a study of cytomegalovirus exposure and HLA in healthy donors. Some clones are missing from TCRdb's copy, which holds only in-frame ones; the method was immunoSEQ multiplex PCR. Of roughly 190,000 clones in the sample, 86% were seen once. As for this clone: Its antigen is as yet unknown.

Study conclusions and caveats: A list of 150 to 200 TCR beta chains associated with cytomegalovirus was given. The classifier reportedly diagnosed cytomegalovirus status with high sensitivity and specificity.

The V and J ends lost 1 base and 5 bases respectively, with 8 bases between them. The CDR3 contains 13 residues. In germline, CDR1 is MGHRA, CDR2 YSYEKL. This clonotype was sampled from a woman between 18 and 29 years old in good health and CMV-seronegative. Source material: PBMCs. The gene calls are TRBV4-1 and TRBJ1-1; D is perhaps TRBD1 (5 bases). The CDR3 protein is CASSQARGTEAFF. The CDR3 nucleotides are TGCGCCAGCAGCCAAGCAAGGGGAACTGAAGCTTTCTTT.